Below, one TCR beta chain is given with its context. TCRdb keeps only in-frame clones here, not all; method: immunoSEQ multiplex PCR. The sample lists fewer than 350,000 clones, around 89% seen once, with over 0.7% in the top ten. This specimen comes from a study of cytomegalovirus exposure and HLA in healthy donors. In germline, CDR1 is MNHEY, CDR2 SMNVEV (reference sequence). CDR3 length: 13 residues. The V end lost 8 bases, the J end lost 6 bases, and 16 bases lay between the germline ends. Material for sequencing was PBMCs. The clonotype was recovered from a woman aged 18-29 years in good health and CMV-seronegative. This chain connects TRBV27 to TRBJ1-1; D is unresolved. The CDR3 sequence is CASSRTGISEAFF. The CDR3 DNA reads TGTGCCAGCTCACGGACCGGGATTTCTGAAGCTTTCTTT.